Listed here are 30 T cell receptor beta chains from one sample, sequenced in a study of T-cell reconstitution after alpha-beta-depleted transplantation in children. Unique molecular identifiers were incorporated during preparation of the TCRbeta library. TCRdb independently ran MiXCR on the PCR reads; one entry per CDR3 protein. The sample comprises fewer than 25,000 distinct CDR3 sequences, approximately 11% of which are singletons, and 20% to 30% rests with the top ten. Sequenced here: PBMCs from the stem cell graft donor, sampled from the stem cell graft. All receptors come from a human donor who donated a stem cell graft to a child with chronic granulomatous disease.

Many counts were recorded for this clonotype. DNA of the CDR3: TGTGCCAGGGGGGGGCAGTACAATGAGCAGTTCTTC. As protein: CARGGQYNEQFF. The gene calls are TRBV2 and TRBJ2-1; the D gene is possibly TRBD2 (7 bases). Deletions cut 9 bases from V and 4 bases from J, with 10 bases between. This CDR3 region has 12 residues. Germline CDR1 SNHLY, CDR2 FYNNEI.

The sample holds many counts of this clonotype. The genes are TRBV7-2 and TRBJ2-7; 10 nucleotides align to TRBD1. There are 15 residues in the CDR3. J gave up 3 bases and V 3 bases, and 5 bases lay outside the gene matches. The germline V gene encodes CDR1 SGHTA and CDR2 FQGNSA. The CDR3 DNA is TGTGCCAGCAGCTTGGACCGGGACAGGGGCTACGAGCAGTACTTC. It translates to CASSLDRDRGYEQYF.

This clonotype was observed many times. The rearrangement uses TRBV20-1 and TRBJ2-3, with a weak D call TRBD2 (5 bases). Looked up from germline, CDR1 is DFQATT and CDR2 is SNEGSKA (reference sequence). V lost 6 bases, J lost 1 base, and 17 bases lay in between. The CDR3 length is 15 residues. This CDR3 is CSAGLRGFGTDTQYF. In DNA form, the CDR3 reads TGCAGTGCCGGGCTTCGGGGTTTTGGCACAGATACGCAGTATTTT.

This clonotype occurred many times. The CDR3 region is CSAASGRSSYEQYF. The CDR3 DNA is TGCAGTGCAGCCAGCGGGAGAAGCTCCTACGAGCAGTACTTC. The J gene is TRBJ2-7, the V gene TRBV20-1, with TRBD2 matching over 8 bases. V shed 6 bases and J 0 bases; nucleotides not matched to a gene: 7. This CDR3 is 14 amino acids long. CDR1 is DFQATT, CDR2 SNEGSKA, per germline (reference sequence).

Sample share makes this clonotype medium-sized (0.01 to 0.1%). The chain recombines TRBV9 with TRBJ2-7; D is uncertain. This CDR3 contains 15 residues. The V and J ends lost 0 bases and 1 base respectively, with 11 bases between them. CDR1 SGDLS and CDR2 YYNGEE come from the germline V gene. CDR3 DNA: TGTGCCAGCAGCGTAGAATGGTCTCTGTCCTACGAGCAGTACTTC. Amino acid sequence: CASSVEWSLSYEQYF.

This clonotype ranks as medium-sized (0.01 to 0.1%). CDR3 nucleotides: TGCAGCGTTGGAGAATCTAATGGGTCACCCCTCCACTTT. Translated, it gives CSVGESNGSPLHF. The chain couples TRBV29-1 to TRBJ1-6; D remains ambiguous. V was trimmed by 4 bases and J by 10 bases, leaving 14 bases between them. The CDR3 contains 13 residues. Germline assignment: CDR1 SQVTM and CDR2 ANQGSEA. The variable domain in full, with the rest retrieved from reference TRBV29-1 and TRBJ1-6, is SAVISQKPSRDICQRGTSLTIQCQVDSQVTMMFWYRQQPGQSLTLIATANQGSEATYESGFVIDKFPISRPNLTFSTLTVSNMSPEDSSIYLCSVGESNGSPLHFGNGTRLTVT.

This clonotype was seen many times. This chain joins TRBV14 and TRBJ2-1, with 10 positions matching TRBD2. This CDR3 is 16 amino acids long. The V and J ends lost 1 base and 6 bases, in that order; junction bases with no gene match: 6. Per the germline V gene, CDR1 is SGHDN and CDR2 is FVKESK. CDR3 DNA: TGTGCCAGCAGCCAAGTCAGCGGGGGGGCCATCAATGAGCAGTTCTTC. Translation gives CASSQVSGGAINEQFF.

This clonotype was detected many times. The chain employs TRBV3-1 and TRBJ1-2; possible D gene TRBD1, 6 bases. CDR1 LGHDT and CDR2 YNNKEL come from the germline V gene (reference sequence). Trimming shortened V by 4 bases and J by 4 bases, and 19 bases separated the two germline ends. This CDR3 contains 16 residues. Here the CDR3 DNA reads TGTGCCAGCAGCCGGTCCGAAATGCGGACAGTCTATGGCTACACCTTC. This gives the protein CASSRSEMRTVYGYTF. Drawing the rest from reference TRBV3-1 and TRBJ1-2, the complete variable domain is DTAVSQTPKYLVTQMGNDKSIKCEQNLGHDTMYWYKQDSKKFLKIMFSYNNKELIINETVPNRFSPKSPDKAHLNLHINSLELGDSAVYFCASSRSEMRTVYGYTFGSGTRLTVV.

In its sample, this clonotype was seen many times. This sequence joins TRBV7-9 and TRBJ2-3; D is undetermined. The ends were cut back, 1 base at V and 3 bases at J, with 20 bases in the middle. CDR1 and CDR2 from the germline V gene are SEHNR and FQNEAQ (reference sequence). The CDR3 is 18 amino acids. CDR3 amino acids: CASSLDQRDPRATDTQYF. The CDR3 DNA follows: TGTGCCAGCAGCTTAGACCAACGCGATCCAAGGGCTACAGATACGCAGTATTTT. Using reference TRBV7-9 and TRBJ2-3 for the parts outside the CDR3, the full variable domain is DTGVSQNPRHKITKRGQNVTFRCDPISEHNRLYWYRQTLGQGPEFLTYFQNEAQLEKSRLLSDRFSAERPKGSFSTLEIQRTEQGDSAMYLCASSLDQRDPRATDTQYFGPGTRLTVL.

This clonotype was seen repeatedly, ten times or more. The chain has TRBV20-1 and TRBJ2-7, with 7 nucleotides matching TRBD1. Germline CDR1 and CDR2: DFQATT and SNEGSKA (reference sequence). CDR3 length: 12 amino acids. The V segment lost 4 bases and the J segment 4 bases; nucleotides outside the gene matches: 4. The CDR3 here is CSAKAGGYEQYF. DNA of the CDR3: TGCAGTGCTAAGGCAGGGGGTTACGAGCAGTACTTC.

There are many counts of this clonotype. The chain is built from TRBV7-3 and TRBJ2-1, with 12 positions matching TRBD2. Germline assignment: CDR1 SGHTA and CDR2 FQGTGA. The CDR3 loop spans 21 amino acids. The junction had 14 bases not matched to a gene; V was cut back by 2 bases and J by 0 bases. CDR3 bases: TGTGCCAGCAGCTTATGGTTTTCTCTAGCGGGGGGGCAGAGCTCCTACAATGAGCAGTTCTTC. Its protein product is CASSLWFSLAGGQSSYNEQFF.

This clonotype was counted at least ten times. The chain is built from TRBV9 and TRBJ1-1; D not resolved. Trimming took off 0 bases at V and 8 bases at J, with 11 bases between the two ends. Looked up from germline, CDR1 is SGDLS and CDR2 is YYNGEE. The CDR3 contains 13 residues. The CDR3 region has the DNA TGTGCCAGCAGCGTAGATACCCGGTCGGAAGCTTTCTTT. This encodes CASSVDTRSEAFF. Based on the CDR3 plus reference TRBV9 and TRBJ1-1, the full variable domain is DSGVTQTPKHLITATGQRVTLRCSPRSGDLSVYWYQQSLDQGLQFLIQYYNGEERAKGNILERFSAQQFPDLHSELNLSSLELGDSALYFCASSVDTRSEAFFGQGTRLTVV.

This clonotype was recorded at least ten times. As DNA, the CDR3 is TGTGCCAGCAGCCAGTTACCGGGAAGGGCCGGGGAGCTGTTTTTT. This sequence encodes CASSQLPGRAGELFF. The genes are TRBV14 and TRBJ2-2, with TRBD2 as a possible D gene (5 bases). The CDR3 has 15 residues. V was clipped by 3 bases and J by 6 bases, with 14 bases between them. Per the germline V gene, CDR1 is SGHDN and CDR2 is FVKESK.

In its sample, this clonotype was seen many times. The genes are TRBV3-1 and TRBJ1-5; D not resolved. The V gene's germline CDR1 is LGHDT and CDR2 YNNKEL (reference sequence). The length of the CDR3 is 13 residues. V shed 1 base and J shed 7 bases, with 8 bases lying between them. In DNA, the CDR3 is TGTGCCAGCAGCCAAGTAAAGGGCCAGCCCCAGCATTTT. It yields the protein CASSQVKGQPQHF.

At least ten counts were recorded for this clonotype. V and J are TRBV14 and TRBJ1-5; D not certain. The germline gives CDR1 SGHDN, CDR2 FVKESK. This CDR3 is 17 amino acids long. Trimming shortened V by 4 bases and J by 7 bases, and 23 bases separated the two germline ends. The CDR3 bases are TGTGCCAGCAGCCTCAGAAGGAGTAGGTATTCATGGCAGCCCCAGCATTTT. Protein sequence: CASSLRRSRYSWQPQHF.

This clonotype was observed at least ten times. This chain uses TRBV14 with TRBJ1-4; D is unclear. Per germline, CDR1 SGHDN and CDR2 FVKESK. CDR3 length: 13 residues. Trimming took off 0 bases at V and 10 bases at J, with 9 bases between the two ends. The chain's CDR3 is CASSQDYVGKLFF. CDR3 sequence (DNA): TGTGCCAGCAGCCAAGATTATGTCGGAAAACTGTTTTTT.

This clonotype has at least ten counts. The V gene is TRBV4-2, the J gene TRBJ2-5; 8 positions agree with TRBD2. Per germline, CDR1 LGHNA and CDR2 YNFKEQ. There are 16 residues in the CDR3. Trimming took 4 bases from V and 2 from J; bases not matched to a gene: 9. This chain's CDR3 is CASSLTAGTRQETQYF. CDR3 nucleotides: TGTGCCAGCAGCCTAACGGCAGGGACTAGACAAGAGACCCAGTACTTC.

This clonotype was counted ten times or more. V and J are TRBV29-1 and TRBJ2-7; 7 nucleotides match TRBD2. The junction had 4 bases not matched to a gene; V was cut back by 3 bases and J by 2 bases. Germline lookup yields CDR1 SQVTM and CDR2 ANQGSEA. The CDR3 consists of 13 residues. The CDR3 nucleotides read TGCAGCGTTGAGCGGGGGTCGGCCTACGAGCAGTACTTC. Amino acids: CSVERGSAYEQYF.

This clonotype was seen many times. The CDR3 reads CASGLASVAGGQETQYF. The CDR3 DNA sequence: TGTGCTAGTGGTTTGGCATCCGTAGCGGGGGGCCAAGAGACCCAGTACTTC. The V gene is TRBV12-5, the J gene TRBJ2-5, with 10 bases fitting TRBD2. V lost 1 base, J lost 1 base, and 6 bases stayed unmatched. This CDR3 spans 17 amino acids. Germline-derived CDR1 and CDR2 are LGHNT and FRNRAP.

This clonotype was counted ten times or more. In nucleotides, the CDR3 is TGCAGTGCTAGCCCCCGGGAGCGGAGCTCCTACAATGAGCAGTTCTTC. Protein product: CSASPRERSSYNEQFF. The genes are TRBV20-1 and TRBJ2-1; D may be TRBD2 (6 bases). V was clipped by 3 bases and J by 0 bases, with 15 bases between them. The V gene's germline CDR1 is DFQATT and CDR2 SNEGSKA (reference sequence). The CDR3 length is 16 residues.

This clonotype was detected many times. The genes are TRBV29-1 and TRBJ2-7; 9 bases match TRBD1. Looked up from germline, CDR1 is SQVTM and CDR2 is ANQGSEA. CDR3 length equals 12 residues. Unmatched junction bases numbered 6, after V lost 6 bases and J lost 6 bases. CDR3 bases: TGCAGCGTCGGGACAGGGACAAGCGAGCAGTACTTC. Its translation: CSVGTGTSEQYF.

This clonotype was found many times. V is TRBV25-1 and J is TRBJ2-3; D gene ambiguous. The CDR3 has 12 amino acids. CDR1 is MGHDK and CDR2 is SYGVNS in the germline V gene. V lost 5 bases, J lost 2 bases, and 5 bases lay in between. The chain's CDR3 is CASSPFTDTQYF. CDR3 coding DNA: TGTGCCAGCAGTCCTTTCACAGATACGCAGTATTTT. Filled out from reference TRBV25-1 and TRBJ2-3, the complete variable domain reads EADIYQTPRYLVIGTGKKITLECSQTMGHDKMYWYQQDPGMELHLIHYSYGVNSTEKGDLSSESTVSRIRTEHFPLTLESARPSHTSQYLCASSPFTDTQYFGPGTRLTVL.

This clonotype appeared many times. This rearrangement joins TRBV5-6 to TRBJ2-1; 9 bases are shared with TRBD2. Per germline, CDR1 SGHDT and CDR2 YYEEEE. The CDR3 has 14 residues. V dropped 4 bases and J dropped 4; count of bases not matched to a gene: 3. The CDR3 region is CASSRLAGYNEQFF. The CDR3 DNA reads TGTGCCAGCAGCCGGCTAGCGGGGTACAATGAGCAGTTCTTC.

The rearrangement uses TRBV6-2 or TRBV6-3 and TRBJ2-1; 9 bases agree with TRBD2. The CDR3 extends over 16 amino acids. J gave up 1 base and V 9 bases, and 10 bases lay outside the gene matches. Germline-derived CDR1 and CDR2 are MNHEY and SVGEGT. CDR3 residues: CASRSLAGASYNEQFF. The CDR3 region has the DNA TGTGCCAGTCGTTCCTTAGCGGGAGCATCCTACAATGAGCAGTTCTTC.

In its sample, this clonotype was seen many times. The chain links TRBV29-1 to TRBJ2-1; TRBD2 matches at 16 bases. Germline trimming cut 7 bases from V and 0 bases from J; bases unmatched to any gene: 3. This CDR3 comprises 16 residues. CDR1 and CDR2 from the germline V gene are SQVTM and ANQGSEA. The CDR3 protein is CSGGLAGGSSYNEQFF. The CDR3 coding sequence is TGCAGCGGGGGACTAGCGGGGGGGAGCTCCTACAATGAGCAGTTCTTC.

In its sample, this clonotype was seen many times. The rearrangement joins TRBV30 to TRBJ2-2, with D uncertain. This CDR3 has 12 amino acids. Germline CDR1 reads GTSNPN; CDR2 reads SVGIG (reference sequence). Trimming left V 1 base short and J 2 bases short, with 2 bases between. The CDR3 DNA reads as TGTGCCTGGAGTGATAACACCGGGGAGCTGTTTTTT. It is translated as CAWSDNTGELFF.

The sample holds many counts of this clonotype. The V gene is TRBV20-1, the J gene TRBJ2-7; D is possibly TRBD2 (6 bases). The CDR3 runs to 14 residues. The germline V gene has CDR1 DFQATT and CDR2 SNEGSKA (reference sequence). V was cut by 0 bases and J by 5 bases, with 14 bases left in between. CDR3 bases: TGCAGTGCTAGAGATGCTGCGGGACTCAACGAGCAGTACTTC. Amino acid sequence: CSARDAAGLNEQYF.

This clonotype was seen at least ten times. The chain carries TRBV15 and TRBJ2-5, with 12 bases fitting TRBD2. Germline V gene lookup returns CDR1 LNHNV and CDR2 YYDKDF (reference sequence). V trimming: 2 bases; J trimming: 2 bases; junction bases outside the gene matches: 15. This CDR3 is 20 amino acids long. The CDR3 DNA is TGTGCCACCAGCAGAAAACAACGAACGACTAGCGGGAGAGGTCAAGAGACCCAGTACTTC. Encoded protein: CATSRKQRTTSGRGQETQYF. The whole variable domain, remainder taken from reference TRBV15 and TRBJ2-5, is DAMVIQNPRYQVTQFGKPVTLSCSQTLNHNVMYWYQQKSSQAPKLLFHYYDKDFNNEADTPDNFQSRRPNTSFCFLDIRSPGLGDTAMYLCATSRKQRTTSGRGQETQYFGPGTRLLVL.

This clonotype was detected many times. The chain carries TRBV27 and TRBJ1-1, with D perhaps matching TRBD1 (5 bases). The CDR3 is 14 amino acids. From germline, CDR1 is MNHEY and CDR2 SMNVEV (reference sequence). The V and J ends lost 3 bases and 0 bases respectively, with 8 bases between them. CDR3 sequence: CASSLTAMNTEAFF. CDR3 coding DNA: TGTGCCAGCAGTTTGACAGCCATGAACACTGAAGCTTTCTTT.

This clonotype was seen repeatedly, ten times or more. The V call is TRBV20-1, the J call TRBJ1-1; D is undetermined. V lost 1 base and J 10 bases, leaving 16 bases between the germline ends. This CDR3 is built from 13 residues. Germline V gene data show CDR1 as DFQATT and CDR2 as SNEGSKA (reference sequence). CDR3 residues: CSARGTAAVGAFF. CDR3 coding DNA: TGCAGTGCTAGAGGGACCGCCGCGGTGGGAGCTTTCTTT.